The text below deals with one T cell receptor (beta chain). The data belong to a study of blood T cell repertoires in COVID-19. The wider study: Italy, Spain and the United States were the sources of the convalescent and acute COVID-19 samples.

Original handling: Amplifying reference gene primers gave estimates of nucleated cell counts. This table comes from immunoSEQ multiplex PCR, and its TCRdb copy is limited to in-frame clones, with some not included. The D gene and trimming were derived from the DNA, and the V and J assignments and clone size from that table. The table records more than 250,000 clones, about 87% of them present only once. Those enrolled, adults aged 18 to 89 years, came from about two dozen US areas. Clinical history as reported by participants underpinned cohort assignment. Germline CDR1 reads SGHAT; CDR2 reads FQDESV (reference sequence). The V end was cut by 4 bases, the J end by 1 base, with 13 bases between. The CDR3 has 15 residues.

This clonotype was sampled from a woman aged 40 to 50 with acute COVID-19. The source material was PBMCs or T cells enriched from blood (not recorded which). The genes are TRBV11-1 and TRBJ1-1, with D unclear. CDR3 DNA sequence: TGTGCCAGCAGCTCGTCGGACTGGTCGAACACTGAAGCTTTCTTT. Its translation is CASSSSDWSNTEAFF.